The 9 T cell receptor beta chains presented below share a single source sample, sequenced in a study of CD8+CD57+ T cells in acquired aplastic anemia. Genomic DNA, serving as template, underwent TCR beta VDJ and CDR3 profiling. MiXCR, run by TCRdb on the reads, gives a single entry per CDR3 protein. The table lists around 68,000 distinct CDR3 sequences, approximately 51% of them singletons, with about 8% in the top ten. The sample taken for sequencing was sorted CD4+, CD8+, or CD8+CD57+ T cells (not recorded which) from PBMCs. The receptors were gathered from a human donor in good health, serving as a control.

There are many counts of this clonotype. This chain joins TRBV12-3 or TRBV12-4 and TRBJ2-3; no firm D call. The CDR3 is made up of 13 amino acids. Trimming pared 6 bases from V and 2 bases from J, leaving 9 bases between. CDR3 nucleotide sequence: TGTGCCAGCAGACGCATGGTCACAGATACGCAGTATTTT. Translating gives CASRRMVTDTQYF.

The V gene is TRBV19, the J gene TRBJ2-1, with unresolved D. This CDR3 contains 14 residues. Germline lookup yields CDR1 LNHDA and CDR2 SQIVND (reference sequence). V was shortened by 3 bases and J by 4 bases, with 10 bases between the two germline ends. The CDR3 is CASSIGLAYNEQFF. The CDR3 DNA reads TGTGCCAGTAGTATCGGGTTGGCTTACAATGAGCAGTTCTTC.

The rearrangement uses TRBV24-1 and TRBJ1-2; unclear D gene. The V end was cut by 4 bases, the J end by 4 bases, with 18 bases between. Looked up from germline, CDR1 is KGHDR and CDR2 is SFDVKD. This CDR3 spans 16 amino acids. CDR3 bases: TGTGCCACCAGTGACGAGGTGGGCGTTCCTTCCTATGGCTACACCTTC. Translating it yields CATSDEVGVPSYGYTF.

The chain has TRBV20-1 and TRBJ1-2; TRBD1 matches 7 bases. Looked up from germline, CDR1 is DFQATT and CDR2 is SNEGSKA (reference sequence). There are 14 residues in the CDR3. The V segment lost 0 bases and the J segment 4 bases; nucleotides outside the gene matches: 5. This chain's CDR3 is CSARDPGQSYGYTF. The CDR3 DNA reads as TGCAGTGCTAGAGATCCGGGACAGAGCTATGGCTACACCTTC.

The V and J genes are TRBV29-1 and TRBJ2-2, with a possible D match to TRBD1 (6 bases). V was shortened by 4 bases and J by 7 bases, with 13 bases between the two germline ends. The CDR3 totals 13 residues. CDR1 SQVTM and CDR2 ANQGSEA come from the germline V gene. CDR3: CSVAGVGGGELFF. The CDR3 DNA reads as TGCAGCGTTGCAGGGGTCGGCGGCGGGGAGCTGTTTTTT.

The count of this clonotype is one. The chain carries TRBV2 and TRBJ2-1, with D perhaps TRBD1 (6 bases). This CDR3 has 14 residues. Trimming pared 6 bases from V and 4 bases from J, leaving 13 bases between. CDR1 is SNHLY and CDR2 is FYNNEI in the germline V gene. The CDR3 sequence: CASRGAGLYNEQFF. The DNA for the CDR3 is TGTGCCAGCAGGGGGGCCGGCCTTTACAATGAGCAGTTCTTC.

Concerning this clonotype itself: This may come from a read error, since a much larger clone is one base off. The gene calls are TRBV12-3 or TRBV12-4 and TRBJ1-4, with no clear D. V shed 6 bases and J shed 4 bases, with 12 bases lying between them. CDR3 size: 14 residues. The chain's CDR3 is CASSARHYNEKLFF. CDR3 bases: TGTGCCAGCAGCGCCCGACACTATAATGAAAAACTGTTTTTT.

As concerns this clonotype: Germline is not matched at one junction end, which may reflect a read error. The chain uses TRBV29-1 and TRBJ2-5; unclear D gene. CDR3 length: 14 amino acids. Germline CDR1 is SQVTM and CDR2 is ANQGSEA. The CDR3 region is CSVEPPMYQEAQYF. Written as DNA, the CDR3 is TGCAGCGTTGAGCCCCCAATGTACCAAGAGGCCCAGTACTTC.

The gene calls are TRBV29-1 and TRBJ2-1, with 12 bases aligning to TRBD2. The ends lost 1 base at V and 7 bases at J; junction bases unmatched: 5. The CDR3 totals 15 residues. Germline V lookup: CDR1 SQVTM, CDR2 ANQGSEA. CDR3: CSVEGLAGVGNEQFF. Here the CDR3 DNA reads TGCAGCGTTGAAGGACTAGCGGGAGTGGGGAATGAGCAGTTCTTC.